This T cell receptor (beta chain) appears in the sequencing data of a study of shared clonotypes between healthy human individuals. The CDR3 covers 14 residues. Trimming left V 11 bases short and J 5 bases short, with 20 bases between. CDR1 is SNHLY and CDR2 is FYNNEI in the germline V gene. Execution of the assay was at deep level. The protocol was immunoSEQ multiplex PCR, while the TCRdb copy is restricted to in-frame clones and leaves out a portion. The sample consists of roughly 2.2 million clones, approximately 90% of them appearing once. Donors were healthy HIV-negative adults without recently reported acute infections or vaccinations. A CD45RA-negative memory subset and a CD45RA+ naive subset were separated from the CD4+ cells.

Source material: naive CD4+ T cells from PBMCs. Subset defined: CD45RA+ positively selected. This TCR derives from a man younger than 35 in good health. Some clones in this sample may be carry-over from other donors' samples. V and J are TRBV2 and TRBJ2-3, with TRBD1 as a possible D gene (6 bases). CDR3: CAGTRQAVGDTQYF. CDR3 nucleotide sequence: TGTGCCGGGACCCGACAGGCCGTCGGAGATACGCAGTATTTT.